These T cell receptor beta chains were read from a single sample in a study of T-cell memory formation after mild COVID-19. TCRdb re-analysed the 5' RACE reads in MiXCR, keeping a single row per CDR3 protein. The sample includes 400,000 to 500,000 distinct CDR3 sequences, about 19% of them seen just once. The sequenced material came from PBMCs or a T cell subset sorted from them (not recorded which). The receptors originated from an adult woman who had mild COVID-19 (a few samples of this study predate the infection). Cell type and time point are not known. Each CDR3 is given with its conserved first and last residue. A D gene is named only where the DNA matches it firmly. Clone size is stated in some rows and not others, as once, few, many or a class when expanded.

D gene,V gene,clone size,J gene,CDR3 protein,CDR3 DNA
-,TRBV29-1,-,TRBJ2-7,CSAQRDYEQYF,TGCAGCGCTCAACGAGACTACGAGCAGTACTTC
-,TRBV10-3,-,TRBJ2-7,CAISEQIYEQYF,TGTGCCATCAGTGAACAGATCTACGAGCAGTACTTC
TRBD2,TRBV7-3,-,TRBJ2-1,CASSSGLAGGRSSYNEQFF,TGTGCCAGCAGCTCGGGACTAGCGGGAGGCCGGAGCTCCTACAATGAGCAGTTCTTC
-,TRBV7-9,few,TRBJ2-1,CASSSELSEQFF,TGTGCCAGCAGCTCCGAATTAAGTGAGCAGTTCTTC
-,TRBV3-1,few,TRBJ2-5,CASSWGGGEIQETQYF,TGTGCCAGCAGCTGGGGAGGGGGGGAGATTCAAGAGACCCAGTACTTC
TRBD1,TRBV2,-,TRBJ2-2,CASSALDRAFPGELFF,TGTGCCAGCAGTGCGTTGGACAGGGCTTTTCCCGGGGAGCTGTTTTTT
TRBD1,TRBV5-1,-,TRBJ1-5,CASSRGTGPNQPQHF,TGCGCCAGCAGCCGTGGGACAGGGCCGAATCAGCCCCAGCATTTT
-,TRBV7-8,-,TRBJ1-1,CASSPWTSLNTEAFF,TGTGCCAGCAGCCCCTGGACTAGTCTGAACACTGAAGCTTTCTTT
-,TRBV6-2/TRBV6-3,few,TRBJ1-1,CASSRRSDRTEAFF,TGTGCCAGCAGTAGGAGGTCCGATCGCACTGAAGCTTTCTTT
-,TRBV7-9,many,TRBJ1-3,CASSPDLGSGNTIYF,TGTGCCAGCAGCCCAGACCTAGGCTCTGGAAACACCATATATTTT
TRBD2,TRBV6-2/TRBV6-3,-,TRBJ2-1,CASSRGGPSYNEQFF,TGTGCCAGCAGCCGCGGGGGGCCCTCCTACAATGAGCAGTTCTTC
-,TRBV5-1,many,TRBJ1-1,CASSLWGLGTEAFF,TGCGCCAGCAGCTTGTGGGGCTTGGGCACTGAAGCTTTCTTT
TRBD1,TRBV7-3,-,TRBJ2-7,CASSLMPGQGRYEQYF,TGTGCCAGCAGCTTAATGCCCGGACAGGGCCGGTACGAGCAGTACTTC
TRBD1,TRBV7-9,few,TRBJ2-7,CASSFGTGNYEQYF,TGTGCCAGCAGCTTCGGGACAGGGAACTACGAGCAGTACTTC
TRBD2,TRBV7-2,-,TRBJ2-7,CASSLESGSGYEQYF,TGTGCCAGCAGCTTAGAGAGCGGGAGTGGGTACGAGCAGTACTTC
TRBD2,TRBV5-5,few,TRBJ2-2,CASSFWTSGSVGELFF,TGTGCCAGCAGCTTCTGGACTAGCGGGAGTGTCGGGGAGCTGTTTTTT
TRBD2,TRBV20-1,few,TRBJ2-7,CSASGGGSGAFYEQYF,TGCAGTGCTAGTGGCGGAGGGAGCGGGGCATTCTACGAGCAGTACTTC
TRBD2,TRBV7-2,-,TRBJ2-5,CASSARLAGGLETQYF,TGTGCCAGCAGCGCCCGACTAGCGGGAGGCCTAGAGACCCAGTACTTC
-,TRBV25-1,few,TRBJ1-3,CASSSQDGQPGGYTIYF,TGTGCCAGCAGCTCTCAGGACGGCCAGCCGGGGGGATACACCATATATTTT
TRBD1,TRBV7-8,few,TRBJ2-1,CASSLVTGYNEQFF,TGTGCCAGCAGCTTAGTGACAGGGTACAATGAGCAGTTCTTC